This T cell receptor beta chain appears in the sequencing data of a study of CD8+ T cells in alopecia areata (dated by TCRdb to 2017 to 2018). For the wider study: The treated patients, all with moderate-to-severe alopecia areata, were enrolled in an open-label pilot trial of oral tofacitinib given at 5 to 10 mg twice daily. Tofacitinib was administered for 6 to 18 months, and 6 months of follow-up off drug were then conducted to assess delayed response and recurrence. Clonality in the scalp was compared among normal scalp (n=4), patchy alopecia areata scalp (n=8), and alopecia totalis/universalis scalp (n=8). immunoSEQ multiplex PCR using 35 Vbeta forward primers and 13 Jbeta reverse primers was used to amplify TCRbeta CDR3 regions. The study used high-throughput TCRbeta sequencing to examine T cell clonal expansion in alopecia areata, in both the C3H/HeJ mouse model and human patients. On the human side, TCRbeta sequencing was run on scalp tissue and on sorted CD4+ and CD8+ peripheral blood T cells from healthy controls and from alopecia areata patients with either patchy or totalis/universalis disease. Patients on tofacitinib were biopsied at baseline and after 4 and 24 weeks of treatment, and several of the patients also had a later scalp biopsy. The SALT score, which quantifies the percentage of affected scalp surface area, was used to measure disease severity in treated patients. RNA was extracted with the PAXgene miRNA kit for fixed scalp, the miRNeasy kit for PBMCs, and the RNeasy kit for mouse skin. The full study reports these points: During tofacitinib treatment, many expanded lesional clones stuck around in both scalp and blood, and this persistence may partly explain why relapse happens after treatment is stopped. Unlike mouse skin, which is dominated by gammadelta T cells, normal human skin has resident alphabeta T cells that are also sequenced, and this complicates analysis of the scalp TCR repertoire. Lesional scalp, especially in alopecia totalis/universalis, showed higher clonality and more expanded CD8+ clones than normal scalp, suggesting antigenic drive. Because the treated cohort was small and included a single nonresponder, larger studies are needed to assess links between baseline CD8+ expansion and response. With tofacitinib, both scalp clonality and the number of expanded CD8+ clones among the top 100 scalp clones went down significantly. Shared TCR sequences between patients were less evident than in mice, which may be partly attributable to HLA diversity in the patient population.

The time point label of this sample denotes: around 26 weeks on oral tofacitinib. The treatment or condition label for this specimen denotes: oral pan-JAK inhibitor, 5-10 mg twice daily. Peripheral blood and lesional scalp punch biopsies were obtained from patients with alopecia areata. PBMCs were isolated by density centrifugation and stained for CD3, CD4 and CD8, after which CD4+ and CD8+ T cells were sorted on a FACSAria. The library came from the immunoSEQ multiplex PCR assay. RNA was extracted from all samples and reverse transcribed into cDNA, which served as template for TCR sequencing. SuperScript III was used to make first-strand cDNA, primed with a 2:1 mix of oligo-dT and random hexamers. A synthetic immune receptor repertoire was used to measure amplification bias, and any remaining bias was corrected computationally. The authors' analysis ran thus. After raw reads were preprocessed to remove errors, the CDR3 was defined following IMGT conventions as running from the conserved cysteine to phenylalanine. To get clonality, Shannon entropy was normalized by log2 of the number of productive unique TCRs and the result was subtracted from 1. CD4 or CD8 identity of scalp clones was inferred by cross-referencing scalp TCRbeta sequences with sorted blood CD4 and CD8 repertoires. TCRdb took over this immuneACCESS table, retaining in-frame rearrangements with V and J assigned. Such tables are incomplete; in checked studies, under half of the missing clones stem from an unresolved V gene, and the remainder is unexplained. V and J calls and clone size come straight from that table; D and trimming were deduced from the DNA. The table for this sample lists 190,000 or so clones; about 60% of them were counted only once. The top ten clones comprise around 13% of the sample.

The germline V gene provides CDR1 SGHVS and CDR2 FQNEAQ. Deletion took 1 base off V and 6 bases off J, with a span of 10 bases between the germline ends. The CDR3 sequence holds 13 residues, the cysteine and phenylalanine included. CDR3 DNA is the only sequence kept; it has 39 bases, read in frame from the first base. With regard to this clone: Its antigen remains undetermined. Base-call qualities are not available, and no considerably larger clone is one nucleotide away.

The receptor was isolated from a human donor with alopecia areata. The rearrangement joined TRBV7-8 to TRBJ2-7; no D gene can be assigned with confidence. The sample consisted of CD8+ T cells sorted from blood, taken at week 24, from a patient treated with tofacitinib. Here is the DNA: TGTGCCAGCAGCTTAGGCCCCTATGGCGAGCAGTACTTC. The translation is CASSLGPYGEQYF.